One sample yielded the 17 T cell receptor beta chains listed below, sequenced in a study of shared clonotypes between healthy human individuals. Clones were sequenced by immunoSEQ multiplex PCR, and TCRdb holds only the in-frame ones, with some missing. The sample contains over 2 million clones, about 95% of which appear only once. CD8 cells classed as naive were CD45RO-negative and positively selected for CCR7, excluding terminally differentiated effector memory CD45RA+ cells. The sample consisted of naive CD8+ T cells sorted from blood. The receptors derive from a man aged 18-30 years in good health.

V gene TRBV5-6 combines with J gene TRBJ2-5; possibly TRBD1 or TRBD2 for D (5 bases each). This CDR3 region has 15 residues. Germline V gene sequence: CDR1 SGHDT, CDR2 YYEEEE. V lost 1 base, J lost 5 bases, and 15 bases lay in between. Here the CDR3 reads CASSLRTGPRETQYF. CDR3 in DNA: TGTGCCAGCAGCTTGAGGACGGGGCCTCGGGAGACCCAGTACTTC.

The V call is TRBV7-9, the J call TRBJ1-1; TRBD1 agrees at 9 bases. The CDR3 has 17 residues. The V gene's germline CDR1 is SEHNR and CDR2 FQNEAQ (reference sequence). Losses at the gene ends were 5 bases for V and 1 base for J; bases not matched to a gene: 11. Written as DNA, the CDR3 is TGTGCCAGCAGCGTTCCTGGACAGGGGATCGGGAACACTGAAGCTTTCTTT. Translated, it gives CASSVPGQGIGNTEAFF.

This clone was detected once. V usage is TRBV6-5 and J usage is TRBJ1-2; tentatively, D is TRBD1 (6 bases). The ends were cut back, 7 bases at V and 4 bases at J, with 13 bases in the middle. The CDR3 extends over 13 amino acids. The germline V gene has CDR1 MNHEY and CDR2 SVGAGI. The CDR3 loop reads CASTTGQAYGYTF. CDR3 sequence (DNA): TGTGCCAGCACCACAGGGCAGGCCTATGGCTACACCTTC.

The chain uses TRBV13 and TRBJ1-3; D is unresolved. The germline V gene has CDR1 PRHDT and CDR2 FYEKMQ (reference sequence). The CDR3 has 17 residues. Trimming removed 2 bases at V and 2 bases at J, with 16 bases between. This CDR3 is CASSLNFRTSAGNTIYF. CDR3 coding DNA: TGTGCCAGCAGCTTAAACTTTAGGACCTCGGCTGGAAACACCATATATTTT.

This sequence joins TRBV10-3 and TRBJ2-7, with 7 positions matching TRBD1. CDR3 length: 14 residues. CDR1 and CDR2 from the germline V gene are ENHRY and SYGVKD. V lost 10 bases, J lost 1 base, and 10 bases stayed unmatched. CDR3 region: CARQGTAESYEQYF. CDR3 nucleotide sequence: TGTGCCAGACAAGGGACAGCTGAATCCTACGAGCAGTACTTC.

J is TRBJ2-2 and V is TRBV10-3; 9 bases align to TRBD1. The CDR3 has 16 amino acids. V lost 10 bases and J lost 4; bases outside the gene matches: 13. From germline, CDR1 is ENHRY and CDR2 SYGVKD. CDR3: CATQTPGQGITGELFF. CDR3 nucleotide sequence: TGTGCCACCCAAACCCCGGGACAGGGAATCACCGGGGAGCTGTTTTTT.

This chain uses TRBV7-9 with TRBJ2-7; 9 bases line up with TRBD1. Germline V gene data show CDR1 as SEHNR and CDR2 as FQNEAQ (reference sequence). J was trimmed by 1 base and V by 5 bases; bases with no gene match: 6. This CDR3 is built from 15 residues. This CDR3 is CASSEAGTGSYEQYF. In DNA, the CDR3 is TGTGCCAGCAGCGAAGCCGGGACAGGGTCCTACGAGCAGTACTTC.

This rearrangement joins TRBV30 to TRBJ1-5; D gene unclear. The CDR3 consists of 13 residues. Trimming left V 2 bases short and J 4 bases short, with 9 bases between. Germline V gene sequence: CDR1 GTSNPN, CDR2 SVGIG (reference sequence). DNA for the CDR3: TGTGCCTGGAGTTCGGACGGAAATCAGCCCCAGCATTTT. Residues: CAWSSDGNQPQHF.

The chain couples TRBV11-2 to TRBJ2-3, with a weak D call TRBD2 (6 bases). V lost 0 bases, J lost 2 bases, and 15 bases lay in between. The germline V gene encodes CDR1 SGHAT and CDR2 FQNNGV. This CDR3 is built from 17 residues. For the CDR3, the DNA is TGTGCCAGCAGCTTAGAAACGGGGCTAGCGAACACAGATACGCAGTATTTT. Encoded protein: CASSLETGLANTDTQYF. The full variable domain, with the rest looked up from reference TRBV11-2 and TRBJ2-3, is EAGVAQSPRYKIIEKRQSVAFWCNPISGHATLYWYQQILGQGPKLLIQFQNNGVVDDSQLPKDRFSAERLKGVDSTLKIQPAKLEDSAVYLCASSLETGLANTDTQYFGPGTRLTVL.

The chain has TRBV30 and TRBJ2-2; no definite D call. The ends were cut back, 4 bases at V and 4 bases at J, with 7 bases in the middle. CDR1 GTSNPN and CDR2 SVGIG come from the germline V gene (reference sequence). The CDR3 consists of 12 residues. CDR3 residues: CAWNLVTGELFF. The CDR3 nucleotides read TGTGCCTGGAATCTGGTCACCGGGGAGCTGTTTTTT. The full variable domain, rest sourced from reference TRBV30 and TRBJ2-2, is SQTIHQWPATLVQPVGSPLSLECTVEGTSNPNLYWYRQAAGRGLQLLFYSVGIGQISSEVPQNLSASRPQDRQFILSSKKLLLSDSGFYLCAWNLVTGELFFGEGSRLTVL.

On this clone itself: The sample contains more than one DNA sequence encoding this CDR3. CDR3 residues: CASSQDGGSNQPQHF. The CDR3 coding sequence is TGCGCCAGCAGCCAAGATGGGGGTAGCAATCAGCCCCAGCATTTT. The chain is built from TRBV4-1 and TRBJ1-5, with D possibly being TRBD1 (5 bases). Trimming stripped 0 bases from V and 0 bases from J, with 6 bases between. The V gene's germline CDR1 is MGHRA and CDR2 YSYEKL. This CDR3 spans 15 amino acids.

Regarding this clone: One end of the junction is discordant with germline, which a read error may explain. The chain carries TRBV5-1 and TRBJ1-1; 9 bases fit TRBD1. The germline gives CDR1 SGHRS, CDR2 YFSETQ. This CDR3 region has 14 residues. The DNA of the CDR3 is TGCGCCAGCAGCTCCGGGACAGGGAACCCTGAAGCTTTCTTT. It yields the protein CASSSGTGNPEAFF.

The V gene is TRBV7-9, the J gene TRBJ1-3; TRBD1 is a possible D gene (6 bases). V lost 3 bases to trimming and J lost 0 bases, with 12 bases between them. The CDR3 sequence is 16 residues long. Germline assignment: CDR1 SEHNR and CDR2 FQNEAQ (reference sequence). CDR3 sequence: CASSLGAPSSGNTIYF. The CDR3, as DNA: TGTGCCAGCAGCTTGGGGGCGCCGAGCTCTGGAAACACCATATATTTT.

The chain links TRBV11-2 to TRBJ1-2, with D perhaps matching TRBD1 (5 bases). The germline CDR1 and CDR2 sequences are SGHAT and FQNNGV. The CDR3 has 14 residues. Trimming shortened V by 2 bases and J by 3 bases, and 10 bases separated the two germline ends. CDR3 amino acids: CASSLSGGDYGYTF. The CDR3 coding sequence is TGTGCCAGCAGCTTATCGGGGGGTGACTATGGCTACACCTTC. Looking up the rest from reference TRBV11-2 and TRBJ1-2 gives the full variable domain: EAGVAQSPRYKIIEKRQSVAFWCNPISGHATLYWYQQILGQGPKLLIQFQNNGVVDDSQLPKDRFSAERLKGVDSTLKIQPAKLEDSAVYLCASSLSGGDYGYTFGSGTRLTVV.

This chain joins TRBV5-6 and TRBJ1-2; D may be TRBD1 (6 bases). From germline, CDR1 is SGHDT and CDR2 YYEEEE. Trimming took 3 bases from V and 2 from J, leaving 17 bases between them. The CDR3 extends over 16 amino acids. CDR3 in amino acids: CASSSLGGRGNYGYTF. The CDR3 bases are TGTGCCAGCAGCTCTCTCGGAGGCAGGGGAAACTATGGCTACACCTTC.

As regards this clone: In the same sample, other DNA sequences code for this CDR3. The chain links TRBV4-1 to TRBJ1-2; TRBD1 matches at 7 bases. J gave up 5 bases and V 1 base, and 4 bases lay outside the gene matches. The germline CDR1 and CDR2 sequences are MGHRA and YSYEKL. CDR3 length: 14 amino acids. The CDR3 sequence is CASSQVGTDYGYTF. The CDR3 DNA sequence: TGCGCCAGCAGCCAAGTTGGGACAGATTATGGCTACACCTTC.

The chain recombines TRBV7-2 with TRBJ2-3, with a possible D match to TRBD2 (5 bases). This CDR3 spans 15 amino acids. Germline V gene sequence: CDR1 SGHTA, CDR2 FQGNSA. Trimming pared 2 bases from V and 1 base from J, leaving 10 bases between. CDR3 amino acids: CASSLTGIGTDTQYF. CDR3 nucleotides: TGTGCCAGCAGCTTAACGGGAATCGGCACAGATACGCAGTATTTT.